The 26 T cell receptor beta chains below were found in one sample sequenced in a study of cytomegalovirus exposure and HLA in healthy donors. Assay: immunoSEQ multiplex PCR; the TCRdb copy retains only in-frame clones and omits some. The sample holds 85,000 to 90,000 clones; approximately 96% are singletons and the top ten take 0.78%. The sequenced sample consisted of PBMCs. The receptors shown here come from a man aged 18-30 years in good health and CMV-seronegative.

This chain joins TRBV5-1 and TRBJ2-7, with no clear D. The CDR3 covers 16 residues. Germline-derived CDR1 and CDR2 are SGHRS and YFSETQ. For the CDR3, the DNA is TGCGCGATCCCCTTTACGTATCCGGGTTATCCCTACGAGCAGTACGTC. Protein sequence: CAIPFTYPGYPYEQYV.

The chain employs TRBV6-5 and TRBJ2-5, with a weak D call TRBD1 (6 bases). The germline gives CDR1 MNHEY, CDR2 SVGAGI. The ends were cut back, 5 bases at V and 4 bases at J, with 14 bases in the middle. This CDR3 has 14 amino acids. CDR3 sequence (DNA): TGTGCCAGCAGTACGCCGACAGGTCGAGAGACCCAGTACTTC. It translates to CASSTPTGRETQYF.

This clone was recorded only once. V gene TRBV19 combines with J gene TRBJ1-5; weak D call: TRBD1 (5 bases). The CDR3 extends over 15 amino acids. Trimming pared 1 base from V and 6 bases from J, leaving 13 bases between. Germline V CDR1 and CDR2: LNHDA, SQIVND (reference sequence). This CDR3 reads CASSIGGGAAQPQHF. Written as DNA, the CDR3 is TGTGCCAGTAGTATAGGTGGCGGGGCTGCTCAGCCCCAGCATTTT. The entire variable domain, with the rest obtained from reference TRBV19 and TRBJ1-5, is as follows: DGGITQSPKYLFRKEGQNVTLSCEQNLNHDAMYWYRQDPGQGLRLIYYSQIVNDFQKGDIAEGYSVSREKKESFPLTVTSAQKNPTAFYLCASSIGGGAAQPQHFGDGTRLSIL.

The V gene is TRBV6-5, the J gene TRBJ2-1; TRBD2 aligns across 7 bases. This CDR3 has 14 residues. The germline CDR1 and CDR2 sequences are MNHEY and SVGAGI. The J segment lost 0 bases and the V segment lost 6 bases, leaving 2 bases of the junction unmatched. CDR3 sequence: CASRREGSYNEQFF. In DNA form, the CDR3 reads TGTGCCAGCAGGAGGGAGGGCTCCTACAATGAGCAGTTCTTC.

The chain is built from TRBV7-2 and TRBJ2-2; TRBD2 is a possible D gene (6 bases). Germline assignment: CDR1 SGHTA and CDR2 FQGNSA. CDR3 length: 15 amino acids. Trimming removed 7 bases at V and 0 bases at J, with 12 bases between. The CDR3 loop reads CASKVGGTNTGELFF. CDR3 in DNA: TGTGCCAGCAAAGTTGGGGGGACGAACACCGGGGAGCTGTTTTTT.

The chain carries TRBV28 and TRBJ1-5; 9 bases line up with TRBD1. The CDR3 spans 14 residues. Germline V CDR1 and CDR2: MDHEN, SYDVKM. Unmatched junction bases numbered 5, after V lost 8 bases and J lost 3 bases. CDR3 sequence (DNA): TGTGCCAGCGGGGGGGACAGGGTCAATCAGCCCCAGCATTTT. This encodes CASGGDRVNQPQHF.

CDR3 sequence reads: CASSDSGTYNEQFF. The CDR3 DNA reads TGTGCCAGCAGTGACTCCGGGACCTACAATGAGCAGTTCTTC. The chain joins TRBV2 to TRBJ2-1, with a weak D call TRBD2 (5 bases). From germline, CDR1 is SNHLY and CDR2 FYNNEI. This CDR3 has 14 amino acids. Trimming stripped 3 bases from V and 2 bases from J, with 8 bases between.

This chain links TRBV10-3 with TRBJ2-2; 8 positions match TRBD1. The germline gives CDR1 ENHRY, CDR2 SYGVKD. The CDR3 totals 16 residues. V dropped 4 bases and J dropped 4; count of bases not matched to a gene: 8. The CDR3 DNA reads TGTGCCATCAGTGGATTACAGGGGGTAGGCACCGGGGAGCTGTTTTTT. Its translation is CAISGLQGVGTGELFF.

This clone has a single count. The chain links TRBV5-1 to TRBJ1-1, with 11 bases that match TRBD1. The CDR3 totals 14 residues. Germline CDR1 is SGHRS and CDR2 is YFSETQ. V lost 3 bases, J lost 4 bases, and 2 bases stayed unmatched. CDR3 DNA sequence: TGCGCCAGCAGCTGGGGACAGGGGGGCACTGAAGCTTTCTTT. Amino acids: CASSWGQGGTEAFF.

V is TRBV11-1 and J is TRBJ2-7; tentative D call: TRBD2 (5 bases). The CDR3 covers 18 residues. Germline CDR1 and CDR2: SGHAT and FQDESV (reference sequence). V was pared by 6 bases and J by 1 base, with 25 bases between. The CDR3 loop is CASSVRGISSLLSYEQYF. DNA for the CDR3: TGTGCCAGCAGTGTTCGCGGCATATCTAGCCTCTTATCCTACGAGCAGTACTTC.

The chain joins TRBV28 to TRBJ2-1; TRBD2 matches 8 bases. Germline trimming cut 3 bases from V and 5 bases from J; bases unmatched to any gene: 9. Germline V CDR1 and CDR2: MDHEN, SYDVKM. CDR3 length equals 16 residues. The DNA for the CDR3 is TGTGCCAGCAGTTTCCCAAGCGGGGGATTAGACAATGAGCAGTTCTTC. Translation: CASSFPSGGLDNEQFF.

CDR3 sequence (DNA): TGTGCCAGCAGGGGGACAGTGGGGAGCAATCAGCCCCAGCATTTT. Protein: CASRGTVGSNQPQHF. This chain uses TRBV6-1 with TRBJ1-5; TRBD1 matches at 7 bases. The V segment lost 6 bases and the J segment 1 base; nucleotides outside the gene matches: 6. There are 15 residues in the CDR3. Germline V gene data show CDR1 as MNHNS and CDR2 as SASEGT.

The rearrangement uses TRBV5-1 and TRBJ2-1; 11 bases agree with TRBD2. CDR1 is SGHRS and CDR2 is YFSETQ in the germline V gene. Losses at the gene ends were 5 bases for V and 6 bases for J; bases not matched to a gene: 7. This CDR3 has 15 amino acids. The chain's CDR3 is CASRSGTSGANEQFF. Written as DNA, the CDR3 is TGCGCCAGCAGATCCGGGACTAGCGGCGCCAATGAGCAGTTCTTC. The entire variable domain, with the rest obtained from reference TRBV5-1 and TRBJ2-1, is as follows: KAGVTQTPRYLIKTRGQQVTLSCSPISGHRSVSWYQQTPGQGLQFLFEYFSETQRNKGNFPGRFSGRQFSNSRSEMNVSTLELGDSALYLCASRSGTSGANEQFFGPGTRLTVL.

Written as DNA, the CDR3 is TGTGCCAGCAGCTTCTCGCCGGGACAGGGTCGTGGCTACACCTTC. It is translated as CASSFSPGQGRGYTF. The chain combines TRBV11-2 with TRBJ1-2; the match to TRBD1 covers 9 bases. The CDR3 is made up of 15 amino acids. Germline CDR1 SGHAT, CDR2 FQNNGV. V lost 3 bases to trimming and J lost 7 bases; unmatched junction nucleotides: 9.

The chain uses TRBV4-1 and TRBJ2-7, with no clear D. Trimming removed 2 bases at V and 3 bases at J, with 23 bases between. This CDR3 is 18 amino acids long. CDR1 and CDR2 from the germline V gene are MGHRA and YSYEKL. The CDR3 coding sequence is TGCGCCAGCAGCCAAAAGGTCCGAGGATACCGAGGCCGCTACGAGCAGTACGTC. It is translated as CASSQKVRGYRGRYEQYV.

J is TRBJ2-3 and V is TRBV5-6; TRBD2 matches 8 bases. The CDR3 extends over 14 amino acids. V gave up 1 base and J gave up 6 bases; unmatched junction bases: 4. Germline CDR1 SGHDT, CDR2 YYEEEE. CDR3 sequence: CASSLSGGADTQYF. In DNA, the CDR3 is TGTGCCAGCAGCTTGTCGGGAGGGGCGGATACGCAGTATTTT.

Worth noting for this clone: At one of its ends the junction is not consistent with the germline gene, which may arise from a read error. This chain joins TRBV9 and TRBJ2-2; D not certain. CDR3 length equals 14 residues. Germline CDR1 SGDLS, CDR2 YYNGEE. CDR3 sequence (DNA): TGTGCCAGCACCGTAGGTTCCCCCGTCGGGGAGCTGTTTTTT. Residues: CASTVGSPVGELFF.

The V gene is TRBV27, the J gene TRBJ2-7, with a tentative D call TRBD2 (5 bases). CDR3 length: 14 residues. Trimming took off 5 bases at V and 5 bases at J, with 16 bases between the two ends. From germline, CDR1 is MNHEY and CDR2 SMNVEV (reference sequence). The CDR3 DNA sequence: TGTGCCAGCAGTCGAAACGGACTGATCCACGAGCAGTACTTC. Residues: CASSRNGLIHEQYF.

This clone was detected only once. This chain joins TRBV5-4 and TRBJ2-2; the D is unclear. The CDR3 runs 16 residues. Per the germline V gene, CDR1 is SGHNT and CDR2 is YYREEE (reference sequence). The ends were cut back, 0 bases at V and 2 bases at J, with 11 bases in the middle. For the CDR3, the DNA is TGTGCCAGCAGCTTGGCACGTCGCGGTAACACCGGGGAGCTGTTTTTT. It yields the protein CASSLARRGNTGELFF.

The chain couples TRBV19 to TRBJ1-1; TRBD1 might be the D (6 bases). The CDR3 consists of 13 residues. Germline V gives CDR1 LNHDA, CDR2 SQIVND (reference sequence). Trimming removed 9 bases at V and 4 bases at J, with 15 bases between. CDR3: CASHSTGPTEAFF. The DNA for the CDR3 is TGTGCCAGCCACTCAACAGGGCCCACTGAAGCTTTCTTT.

The rearrangement uses TRBV19 and TRBJ1-1, with D possibly TRBD1 on 6 matching bases. The CDR3 contains 14 residues. Germline values: CDR1 LNHDA, CDR2 SQIVND (reference sequence). V gave up 5 bases and J gave up 10 bases, with 20 bases separating them. CDR3 loop: CASSARQVNFAAFF. In nucleotides, the CDR3 is TGTGCCAGTAGTGCCCGACAGGTCAATTTCGCAGCTTTCTTT.

This clone appeared a single time. The V call is TRBV5-6, the J call TRBJ2-3, with D possibly matching TRBD2 (5 bases). V was pared by 2 bases and J by 5 bases, with 9 bases between. CDR1 SGHDT and CDR2 YYEEEE come from the germline V gene. The CDR3 is 13 residues long. In DNA form, the CDR3 reads TGTGCCAGCAGCTTATCCGGGGTAGATACGCAGTATTTT. Encoded protein: CASSLSGVDTQYF. Filled out from reference TRBV5-6 and TRBJ2-3, the complete variable domain reads DAGVTQSPTHLIKTRGQQVTLRCSPKSGHDTVSWYQQALGQGPQFIFQYYEEEERQRGNFPDRFSGHQFPNYSSELNVNALLLGDSALYLCASSLSGVDTQYFGPGTRLTVL.

The chain uses TRBV11-2 and TRBJ2-7, with D unresolved. Germline V CDR1 and CDR2: SGHAT, FQNNGV. The V end lost 1 base, the J end lost 2 bases, and 12 bases lay between the germline ends. The CDR3 length is 15 residues. CDR3 DNA sequence: TGTGCCAGCAGCTTAGCCCCCGGAGTACCCTACGAGCAGTACTTC. Its translation is CASSLAPGVPYEQYF.

The chain joins TRBV25-1 to TRBJ2-2, with a weak D call TRBD2 (5 bases). The CDR3 is made up of 12 amino acids. Germline values: CDR1 MGHDK, CDR2 SYGVNS. Trimming removed 8 bases at V and 7 bases at J, with 11 bases between. The CDR3 sequence is CASGRPIGELFF. Here the CDR3 DNA reads TGTGCCAGCGGGAGACCGATCGGGGAGCTGTTTTTT.

J is TRBJ1-1 and V is TRBV9; no definite D call. The CDR3 runs 14 residues. The V end was cut by 3 bases, the J end by 4 bases, with 13 bases between. Per germline, CDR1 SGDLS and CDR2 YYNGEE. This chain's CDR3 is CASSGNRVSTEAFF. CDR3 bases: TGTGCCAGCAGCGGAAACCGGGTTTCCACTGAAGCTTTCTTT.

The V gene is TRBV4-3, the J gene TRBJ1-3; 8 positions agree with TRBD1. With 0 bases clipped from V and 3 bases from J, the junction kept 7 bases outside the gene matches. This CDR3 spans 17 amino acids. Germline CDR1 LGHNA, CDR2 YSLEER. CDR3 coding DNA: TGCGCCAGCAGCCAAGATCCGGCAGGGGGCGGTGGAAACACCATATATTTT. Translating it yields CASSQDPAGGGGNTIYF.